The entry below describes one TCR beta chain. CDR1 and CDR2 (germline): KGHSH, LQKENI. CDR3 length equals 16 residues. Trimming removed 0 bases from V and 1 base from J; junction bases left unmatched: 5. The repertoire was sequenced with immunoSEQ multiplex PCR; TCRdb's copy has only in-frame clones and lacks some. The table has around 97,000 clones, roughly nine tenths seen once. The data derive from a study of blood T cell repertoires in COVID-19. The sequence was collected from a woman aged 80 or older in a cohort sampled during active COVID-19. Material: peripheral blood. The chain employs TRBV18 and TRBJ2-7; 8 bases align to TRBD2. CDR3 bases: TGTGCCAGCTCACCACCCGGGGGGGGCGGATCCTACGAGCAGTACTTC. As protein: CASSPPGGGGSYEQYF. Full variable domain (remainder filled in from reference TRBV18 and TRBJ2-7): NAGVMQNPRHLVRRRGQEARLRCSPMKGHSHVYWYRQLPEEGLKFMVYLQKENIIDESGMPKERFSAEFPKEGPSILRIQQVVRGDSAAYFCASSPPGGGGSYEQYFGPGTRLTVT.